These 14 T cell receptor beta chains originate from one sample sequenced in a study of control samples from healthy donors and cancer patients. Measured with immunoSEQ multiplex PCR; TCRdb has only the in-frame clones, and not every one. The sample yields about 39,000 clones, roughly 85% seen once. What was sequenced was blood. These receptors were taken from a man aged 55 to 69 in good health.

This chain links TRBV4-1 with TRBJ2-7, with D perhaps given as TRBD1 or TRBD2 (5 bases each). Germline V gene lookup returns CDR1 MGHRA and CDR2 YSYEKL. V was cut by 0 bases and J by 2 bases, with 11 bases left in between. CDR3 length equals 15 residues. The CDR3 DNA sequence: TGCGCCAGCAGCCAAGACAGGGACGAAGCCTACGAGCAGTACTTC. Translating it yields CASSQDRDEAYEQYF.

The J gene is TRBJ1-3, the V gene TRBV6-5; D unclear. The ends were cut back, 6 bases at V and 4 bases at J, with 10 bases in the middle. This CDR3 region has 13 residues. Germline V gene lookup returns CDR1 MNHEY and CDR2 SVGAGI. Here the CDR3 DNA reads TGTGCCAGCAGGCTACTTTCGGGAAACACCATATATTTT. Its translation is CASRLLSGNTIYF.

The rearrangement uses TRBV24-1 and TRBJ2-1, with D perhaps being TRBD1 or TRBD2 (6 bases each). The germline V gene encodes CDR1 KGHDR and CDR2 SFDVKD. The CDR3 is made up of 16 amino acids. Trimming left V 10 bases short and J 4 bases short, with 22 bases between. The chain's CDR3 is CATGANVPGAYNEQFF. For the CDR3, the DNA is TGTGCCACTGGCGCTAACGTACCGGGGGCGTACAATGAGCAGTTCTTC.

This sequence joins TRBV6-2 or TRBV6-3 and TRBJ2-7, with 8 bases aligning to TRBD1. With 4 bases clipped from V and 3 bases from J, the junction kept 5 bases outside the gene matches. Germline lookup yields CDR1 MNHEY and CDR2 SVGEGT. The CDR3 runs 14 residues. DNA for the CDR3: TGTGCCAGCAGTTTGAGACAGGGGCTCTACGAGCAGTACTTC. Its translation is CASSLRQGLYEQYF.

The chain links TRBV29-1 to TRBJ2-6; D not certain. Trimming removed 0 bases from V and 5 bases from J, with 8 bases in between. There are 14 residues in the CDR3. Germline assignment: CDR1 SQVTM and CDR2 ANQGSEA. In DNA form, the CDR3 reads TGCAGCGTTGAAGAAGGGCTACGGGCCAACGTCCTGACTTTC. Its translation is CSVEEGLRANVLTF.

The gene calls are TRBV6-2 or TRBV6-3 and TRBJ2-5; D gene ambiguous. This CDR3 contains 14 residues. The V gene lost 7 bases and the J gene lost 1 base, with 13 bases spanning the gap. Germline lookup yields CDR1 MNHEY and CDR2 SVGEGT. The CDR3 loop is CASTPFGSQETQYF. CDR3 bases: TGTGCCAGCACCCCTTTTGGTTCCCAAGAGACCCAGTACTTC.

CDR3 loop: CASAGARTLVDEQFF. CDR3 coding DNA: TGTGCCAGCGCGGGGGCCCGAACGTTGGTGGATGAGCAGTTCTTC. The V call is TRBV18, the J call TRBJ2-1, with D possibly being TRBD2 (7 bases). Trimming removed 8 bases at V and 8 bases at J, with 22 bases between. Germline CDR1 and CDR2: KGHSH and LQKENI. The CDR3 has 15 residues.

This clone showed up just once. The V call is TRBV6-2 or TRBV6-3, the J call TRBJ1-2; D is possibly TRBD1 (5 bases). Germline assignment: CDR1 MNHEY and CDR2 SVGEGT. Trimming took 0 bases from V and 2 from J, leaving 10 bases between them. The CDR3 is 15 amino acids. The DNA of the CDR3 is TGTGCCAGCAGTTACTCGGGACGTAAGAACTATGGCTACACCTTC. Amino acids: CASSYSGRKNYGYTF.

The V call is TRBV19, the J call TRBJ1-5; 9 nucleotides agree with TRBD1. Per germline, CDR1 LNHDA and CDR2 SQIVND (reference sequence). This CDR3 has 16 amino acids. The V gene end was trimmed by 7 bases and the J gene end by 2 bases; junction bases not matched to a gene: 9. The CDR3 sequence is CASKGRGQGGNQPQHF. In DNA, the CDR3 is TGTGCCAGTAAGGGGAGGGGACAGGGTGGCAATCAGCCCCAGCATTTT.

The chain couples TRBV24-1 to TRBJ2-1, with no clear D. Germline V gene sequence: CDR1 KGHDR, CDR2 SFDVKD. Trimming took off 5 bases at V and 4 bases at J, with 8 bases between the two ends. The CDR3 length is 13 residues. CDR3 protein: CATSGTAYNEQFF. CDR3 nucleotide sequence: TGTGCCACCAGTGGGACGGCATACAATGAGCAGTTCTTC.

The chain has TRBV7-9 and TRBJ1-6, with 9 bases aligning to TRBD1. Germline CDR1 SEHNR, CDR2 FQNEAQ (reference sequence). The CDR3 consists of 15 residues. With 6 bases clipped from V and 6 bases from J, the junction kept 6 bases outside the gene matches. This chain's CDR3 is CASSPEGQGNSPLHF. The CDR3 DNA reads as TGTGCCAGCAGTCCCGAGGGACAGGGTAATTCACCCCTCCACTTT.

This chain links TRBV9 with TRBJ1-2; TRBD1 might be the D (5 bases). Trimming removed 3 bases at V and 7 bases at J, with 19 bases between. The CDR3 loop spans 15 amino acids. Germline V lookup: CDR1 SGDLS, CDR2 YYNGEE. Written as DNA, the CDR3 is TGTGCCAGCAGCGGGGACGGTTCGAGGGCCAGTGGCTACACCTTC. Translation gives CASSGDGSRASGYTF.

V is TRBV7-8 and J is TRBJ1-2; 8 bases align to TRBD1. Germline loops: CDR1 SGHVS, CDR2 FQNEAQ. Losses at the gene ends were 5 bases for V and 2 bases for J; bases not matched to a gene: 1. The length of the CDR3 is 13 residues. The CDR3 spells CASSRQGNYGYTF. For the CDR3, the DNA is TGTGCCAGCAGCCGACAGGGGAACTATGGCTACACCTTC.

This chain uses TRBV9 with TRBJ1-2; D gene unclear. The germline V and J ends were trimmed by 0 bases and 4 bases, with 4 bases remaining between them. The germline gives CDR1 SGDLS, CDR2 YYNGEE. The CDR3 covers 12 residues. CDR3 loop: CASSVARYGYTF. CDR3 coding DNA: TGTGCCAGCAGCGTAGCCCGCTATGGCTACACCTTC.